This is a list of T cell receptor beta chains from one sample in a study of T cell repertoires in cytomegalovirus infection. One entry per CDR3 protein, called by TCRdb with MiXCR from the reads. Of under 600,000 distinct CDR3 sequences in the sample, 15% to 20% are singletons; the top ten hold about 24%. Sequenced material: CD8+ T cells from PBMCs. These receptors originate from a human donor in good health (CMV status not recorded). Some clones in this sample may be carry-over from other donors' samples. Both conserved end residues are part of each CDR3. A D gene is named only where the DNA matches it firmly. Part of the rows lack a size; the others show once, few, many or a class for expanded clones.

TGTGCCAGCAGCTTATGGTATCCCAGCGCGGGGACTGAAGCTTTCTTT	CASSLWYPSAGTEAFF	16	many	TRBV7-7	NA	TRBJ1-1
TGTGCCAGCAGCTCCGGGACAGAAAACACCGGGGAGCTGTTTTTT	CASSSGTENTGELFF	15	many	TRBV7-9	TRBD1	TRBJ2-2
TGTGCCAGCAGCAGTTACTCCTCCGAAGCTTTCTTT	CASSSYSSEAFF	12	few	TRBV5-4	NA	TRBJ1-1
TGTGCCAGCAGCTTAAGGAGGACGAACACCGGGGAGCTGTTTTTT	CASSLRRTNTGELFF	15	many	TRBV7-6	NA	TRBJ2-2
TGCGCCAGCAGTGATCCTTCTAGCCTTTCCTGGGGAAAGACCATATATTTT	CASSDPSSLSWGKTIYF	17	NA	TRBV10-2	NA	TRBJ1-3
TGTGCTAGCAGCGTTGGGAGGGGCAATGAGCAGTTCTTC	CASSVGRGNEQFF	13	many	TRBV7-7	TRBD2	TRBJ2-1
TGCAGTGCTAGAGACCCTTCTACAGTGCTCCAAGAGACCCAGTACTTC	CSARDPSTVLQETQYF	16	NA	TRBV20-1	NA	TRBJ2-5
TGTGCCAGCAGTCCCGTCAGGGAGGGATACAATGAGCAGTTCTTC	CASSPVREGYNEQFF	15	few	TRBV3-1	TRBD2	TRBJ2-1
TGTGCCAGCAGCCCGGGACAGGGAGGAAACACCATATATTTT	CASSPGQGGNTIYF	14	NA	TRBV7-3	TRBD1	TRBJ1-3
TGCAGTGCAAAAGAGGACAGGGCTGGAAACACCATATATTTT	CSAKEDRAGNTIYF	14	many	TRBV20-1	TRBD1	TRBJ1-3
TGTGCCAGCAGCCAGGGGCGGGTCAATGAGCAGTTCTTC	CASSQGRVNEQFF	13	NA	TRBV4-2	NA	TRBJ2-1
TGTGCCAGCAGCCCAGAGGTAGCGGGGGCGAGCTCCTACGAGCAGTACTTC	CASSPEVAGASSYEQYF	17	many	TRBV12-3/TRBV12-4	TRBD2	TRBJ2-7